This T cell receptor (beta chain) was identified during a study of T-cell memory formation after mild COVID-19. TCRdb ran MiXCR on the 5' RACE reads and lists one entry per CDR3 protein. The table lists 120,000 or so distinct CDR3 sequences, approximately 15% of them singletons, with approximately 14% in the top ten. The sequence was collected from an adult woman who had mild COVID-19 (a few samples of this study predate the infection). Cell type and time point are not known. Sequenced sample: PBMCs or a T cell subset sorted from them (not recorded which).

CDR3 sequence (DNA): TGTGCCAGCAGTGACACTAGCCTCTACGAGCAGTACTTC. As protein: CASSDTSLYEQYF. The rearrangement uses TRBV6-2 or TRBV6-3 and TRBJ2-7; maybe TRBD2 (6 bases). Trimming shortened V by 5 bases and J by 3 bases, and 11 bases separated the two germline ends. The CDR3 totals 13 residues. CDR1 and CDR2 (germline): MNHEY, SVGEGT.